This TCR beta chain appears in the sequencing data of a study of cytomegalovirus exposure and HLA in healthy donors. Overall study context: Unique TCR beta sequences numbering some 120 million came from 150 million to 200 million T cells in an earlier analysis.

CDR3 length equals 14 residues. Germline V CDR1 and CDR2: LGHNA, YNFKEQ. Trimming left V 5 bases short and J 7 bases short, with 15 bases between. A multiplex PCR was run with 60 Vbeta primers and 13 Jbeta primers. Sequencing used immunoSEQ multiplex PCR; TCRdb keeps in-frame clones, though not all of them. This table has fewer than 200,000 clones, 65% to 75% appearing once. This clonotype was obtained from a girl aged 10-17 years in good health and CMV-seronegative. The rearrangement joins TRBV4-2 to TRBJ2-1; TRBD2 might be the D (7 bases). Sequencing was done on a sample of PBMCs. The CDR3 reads CASSLGGVRNEQFF. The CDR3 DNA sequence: TGTGCCAGCAGCTTAGGGGGGGTTCGGAATGAGCAGTTCTTC.